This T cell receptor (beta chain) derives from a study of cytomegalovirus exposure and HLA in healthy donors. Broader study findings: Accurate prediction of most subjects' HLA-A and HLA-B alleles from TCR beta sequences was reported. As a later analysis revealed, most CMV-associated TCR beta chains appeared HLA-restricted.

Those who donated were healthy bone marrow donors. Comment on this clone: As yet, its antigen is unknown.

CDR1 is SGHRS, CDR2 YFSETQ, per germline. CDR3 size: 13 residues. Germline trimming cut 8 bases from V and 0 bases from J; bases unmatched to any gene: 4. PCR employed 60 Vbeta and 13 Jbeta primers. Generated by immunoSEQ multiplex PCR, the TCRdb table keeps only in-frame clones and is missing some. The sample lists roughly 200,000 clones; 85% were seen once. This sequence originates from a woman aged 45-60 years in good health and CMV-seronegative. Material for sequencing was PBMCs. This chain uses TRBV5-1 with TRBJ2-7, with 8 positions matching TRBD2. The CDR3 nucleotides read TGCGCCAGTGCGAGCGGGGGCTCCTACGAGCAGTACTTC. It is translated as CASASGGSYEQYF.